This entry lists 5 T cell receptor beta chains sequenced from one sample in a study of read filtering for tumor transcriptome and immune sequencing. The library was built from roughly 400 ng RNA with molecular barcoded adaptors for alpha/delta and beta/gamma chains. One entry per CDR3 protein, called by TCRdb with MiXCR from the reads. In the table there are around 50,000 distinct CDR3 sequences, 20% to 25% of which are singletons. Sequenced sample: a population of CD138-negative cells sorted from bone marrow. The receptors originated from a donor aged 40 or over with multiple myeloma.

In this sample, this clonotype turned up many times. The chain links TRBV9 to TRBJ2-1, with 8 bases lining up with TRBD2. The CDR3 sequence is 16 residues long. Germline values: CDR1 SGDLS, CDR2 YYNGEE. J was trimmed by 2 bases and V by 2 bases; bases with no gene match: 6. CDR3 nucleotide sequence: TGTGCCAGCAGCGTTTCCGGGGGGGCGGCCTACAATGAGCAGTTCTTC. It encodes CASSVSGGAAYNEQFF.

The table lists this clonotype with many counts. The chain combines TRBV6-5 with TRBJ1-1, with unresolved D. This CDR3 region has 13 residues. Trimming took 5 bases from V and 5 from J, leaving 12 bases between them. Germline V CDR1 and CDR2: MNHEY, SVGAGI. The CDR3 here is CASSPISWTEAFF. The CDR3 DNA is TGTGCCAGCAGTCCCATCAGTTGGACTGAAGCTTTCTTT.

The sample holds many counts of this clonotype. The chain has TRBV19 and TRBJ2-2, with D perhaps given as TRBD1 or TRBD2 (5 bases each). This CDR3 comprises 14 residues. CDR1 and CDR2 (germline): LNHDA, SQIVND (reference sequence). The V and J ends lost 5 bases and 4 bases respectively, with 11 bases between them. CDR3 sequence reads: CASSQGRRTGELFF. As DNA, the CDR3 is TGTGCCAGTAGTCAGGGACGGCGCACCGGGGAGCTGTTTTTT.

This clonotype was picked up many times. The chain is built from TRBV4-1 and TRBJ2-1; 9 positions match TRBD1. After removal of 6 bases from V and 9 bases from J, the junction contained 15 bases not matched to a gene. Per the germline V gene, CDR1 is MGHRA and CDR2 is YSYEKL. The CDR3 runs 16 residues. The CDR3 region is CASRRQPGTGSLEQFF. The CDR3 DNA follows: TGCGCCAGCAGACGCCAGCCGGGGACAGGGTCTCTTGAGCAGTTCTTC.

There are many counts of this clonotype. V gene TRBV6-5 combines with J gene TRBJ1-5; D is ambiguous. The CDR3 runs 13 residues. Germline V lookup: CDR1 MNHEY, CDR2 SVGAGI. Trimming removed 4 bases at V and 6 bases at J, with 10 bases between. The CDR3 spells CASSSLAGQPQHF. CDR3 nucleotide sequence: TGTGCCAGCAGTTCTCTTGCCGGTCAGCCCCAGCATTTT.